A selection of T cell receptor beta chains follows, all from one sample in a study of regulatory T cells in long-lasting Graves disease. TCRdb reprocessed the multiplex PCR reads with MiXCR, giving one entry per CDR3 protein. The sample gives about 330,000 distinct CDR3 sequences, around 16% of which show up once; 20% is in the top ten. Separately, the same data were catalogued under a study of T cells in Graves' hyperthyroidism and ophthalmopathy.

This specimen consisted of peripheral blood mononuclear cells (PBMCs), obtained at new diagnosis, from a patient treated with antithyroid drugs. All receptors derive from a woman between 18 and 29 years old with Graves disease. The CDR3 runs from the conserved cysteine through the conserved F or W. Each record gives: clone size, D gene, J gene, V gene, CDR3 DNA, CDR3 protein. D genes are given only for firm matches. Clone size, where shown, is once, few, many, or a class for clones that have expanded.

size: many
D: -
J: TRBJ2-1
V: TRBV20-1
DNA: TGCAGTGCTAGTGGGACTGGAAGGGTGCAGTTCTTC
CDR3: CSASGTGRVQFF

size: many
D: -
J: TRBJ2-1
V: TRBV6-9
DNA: TGTGCCAGCAGTTACCGCACGAGGGGGGAGCAGTTCTTC
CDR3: CASSYRTRGEQFF

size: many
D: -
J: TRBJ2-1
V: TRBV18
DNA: TGTGCCAGCTCACCACGCCCCGGCAGAGCGGGTGAGCAGTTCTTC
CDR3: CASSPRPGRAGEQFF

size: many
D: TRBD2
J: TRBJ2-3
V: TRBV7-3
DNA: TGTGCCAGCAGCTTAAGAGTAGCGGGGGAAGGGGATACGCAGTATTTT
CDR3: CASSLRVAGEGDTQYF

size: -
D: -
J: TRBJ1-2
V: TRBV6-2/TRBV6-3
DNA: TGTGCCAGCAGTGACTCAGGGGTTGGTGGCTACACCTTC
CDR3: CASSDSGVGGYTF

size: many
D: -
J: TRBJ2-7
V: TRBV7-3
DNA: TGTGCCAGCAGCTTAAAATCCGGCAGGCTCAGCGAGCAGTACTTC
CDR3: CASSLKSGRLSEQYF

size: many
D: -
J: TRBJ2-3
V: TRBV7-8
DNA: TGTGCCAGCAGCTTTCCTAGCGATTTAAGCACAGATACGCAGTATTTT
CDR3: CASSFPSDLSTDTQYF

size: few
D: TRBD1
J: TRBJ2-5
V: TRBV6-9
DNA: TGTGCCAGCAGTTATCCCAGGGGGAAAGGAGAGACCCAGTACTTC
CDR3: CASSYPRGKGETQYF

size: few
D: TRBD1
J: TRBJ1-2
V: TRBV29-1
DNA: TGCAGCGTTGTATACACCGGGACAGGGCCCTTTAACTATGGCTACACCTTC
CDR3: CSVVYTGTGPFNYGYTF

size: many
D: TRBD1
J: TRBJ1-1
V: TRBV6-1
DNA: TGTGCCAGCAGAAATCGACAGGGGTTATACACTGAAGCTTTCTTT
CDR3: CASRNRQGLYTEAFF

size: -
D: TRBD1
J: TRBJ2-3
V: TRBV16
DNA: TGTGCCAGCAGCCCCGGACAGGGGGCAGATACGCAGTATTTT
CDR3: CASSPGQGADTQYF

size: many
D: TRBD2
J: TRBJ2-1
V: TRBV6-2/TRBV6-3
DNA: TGTGCCAGCAGTTATAGCGGGGAATACAATGAGCAGTTCTTC
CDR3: CASSYSGEYNEQFF

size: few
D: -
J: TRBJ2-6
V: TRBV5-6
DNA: TGTGCCAGCAGCTTGCCGCAGGTTTTCTCTGGGGCCAACGTCCTGACTTTC
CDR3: CASSLPQVFSGANVLTF

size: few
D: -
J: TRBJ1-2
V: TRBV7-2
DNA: TGTGCCAGCAGCTTCGGACGGCTAATTGGCTACACCTTC
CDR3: CASSFGRLIGYTF

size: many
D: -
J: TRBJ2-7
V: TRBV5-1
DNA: TGCGCCAGCAGCACTCGAGGCTCCTACGAGCAGTACTTC
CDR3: CASSTRGSYEQYF

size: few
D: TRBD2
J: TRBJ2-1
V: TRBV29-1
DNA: TGCAGCGTTGAAGATCCAACGGGAGGGCCTTACAATGAGCAGTTCTTC
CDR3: CSVEDPTGGPYNEQFF

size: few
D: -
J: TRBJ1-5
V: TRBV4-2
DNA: TGTGCCAGCAGCCAAGGGGAGACAGGATCAGCCCAGCCCCAGCATTTT
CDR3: CASSQGETGSAQPQHF